This TCR beta chain was documented in a study of T cell responses to AZD1222 COVID-19 vaccine. Study-level points and caveats: Clonal diversity may have been underestimated, and the donors were mostly white British, with more females than males.

Method: immunoSEQ multiplex PCR; TCRdb's copy keeps in-frame clones and lacks some. The top ten clones hold approximately 1.7% of a sample with over 120,000 clones, about nine tenths of them seen once. This CDR3 spans 18 amino acids. Germline lookup yields CDR1 SGHDT and CDR2 YYEEEE. J was trimmed by 0 bases and V by 1 base; bases with no gene match: 10. This clone occurred once. Its antigen is undetermined. The chain joins TRBV5-6 to TRBJ1-5; 7 bases line up with TRBD1. The TCR comes from an adult in good health. Sequenced here: peripheral blood, sampled on day 0 of AZD1222 vaccination. CDR3 loop: CASSLIPRDSYSNQPQHF. The CDR3 coding sequence is TGTGCCAGCAGCTTGATCCCACGGGACAGCTATAGCAATCAGCCCCAGCATTTT.